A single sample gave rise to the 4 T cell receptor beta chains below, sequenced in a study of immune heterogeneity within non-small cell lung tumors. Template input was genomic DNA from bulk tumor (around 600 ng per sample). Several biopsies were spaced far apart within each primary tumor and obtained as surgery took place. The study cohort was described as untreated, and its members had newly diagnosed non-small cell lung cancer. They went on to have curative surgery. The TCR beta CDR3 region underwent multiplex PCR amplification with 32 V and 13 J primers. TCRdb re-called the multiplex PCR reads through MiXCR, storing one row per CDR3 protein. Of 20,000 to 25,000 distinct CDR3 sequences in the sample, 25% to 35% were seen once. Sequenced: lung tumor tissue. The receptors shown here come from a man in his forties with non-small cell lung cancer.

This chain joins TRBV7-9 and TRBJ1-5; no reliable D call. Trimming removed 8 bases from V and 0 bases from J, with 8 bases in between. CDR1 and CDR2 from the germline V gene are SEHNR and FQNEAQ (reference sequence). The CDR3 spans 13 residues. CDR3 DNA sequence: TGTGCCAGCTTCTCGCCTAGCAATCAGCCCCAGCATTTT. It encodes CASFSPSNQPQHF.

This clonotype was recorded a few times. The CDR3: CASSIDPGRVNTGELFF. DNA of the CDR3: TGTGCCAGTAGTATAGATCCCGGGAGGGTGAACACCGGGGAGCTGTTTTTT. The rearrangement uses TRBV19 and TRBJ2-2; 8 positions agree with TRBD2. Germline V gene data show CDR1 as LNHDA and CDR2 as SQIVND (reference sequence). V lost 0 bases to trimming and J lost 1 base; unmatched junction nucleotides: 4. The CDR3 sequence is 17 residues long.

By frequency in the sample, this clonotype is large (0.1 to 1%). CDR3 bases: TGTGCCAGCAGCTTCCTGAAGGGGGCATCCGGAAACACCATATATTTT. Residues: CASSFLKGASGNTIYF. The chain combines TRBV7-9 with TRBJ1-3; 7 nucleotides match TRBD1. CDR1 is SEHNR, CDR2 FQNEAQ, per germline (reference sequence). Trimming took 3 bases from V and 4 from J; bases not matched to a gene: 9. This CDR3 is built from 16 residues.

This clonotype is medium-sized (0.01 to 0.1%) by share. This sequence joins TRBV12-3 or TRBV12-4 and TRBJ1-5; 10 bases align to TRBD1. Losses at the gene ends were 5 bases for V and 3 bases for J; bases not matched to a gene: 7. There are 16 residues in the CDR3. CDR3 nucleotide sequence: TGTGCCAGCAGTCCAGACAGGGGGCTATTCAATCAGCCCCAGCATTTT. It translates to CASSPDRGLFNQPQHF.